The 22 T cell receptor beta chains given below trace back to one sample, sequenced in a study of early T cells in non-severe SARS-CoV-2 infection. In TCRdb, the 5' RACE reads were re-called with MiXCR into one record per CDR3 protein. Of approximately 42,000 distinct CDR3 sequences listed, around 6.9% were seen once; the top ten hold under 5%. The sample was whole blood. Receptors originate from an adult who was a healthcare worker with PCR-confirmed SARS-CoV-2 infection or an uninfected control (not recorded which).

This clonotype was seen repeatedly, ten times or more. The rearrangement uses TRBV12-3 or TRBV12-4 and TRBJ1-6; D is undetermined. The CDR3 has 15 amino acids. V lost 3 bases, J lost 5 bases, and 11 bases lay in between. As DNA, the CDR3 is TGTGCCAGCAGTTTGGCCGGGGTTGATAATTCACCCCTCCACTTT. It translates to CASSLAGVDNSPLHF.

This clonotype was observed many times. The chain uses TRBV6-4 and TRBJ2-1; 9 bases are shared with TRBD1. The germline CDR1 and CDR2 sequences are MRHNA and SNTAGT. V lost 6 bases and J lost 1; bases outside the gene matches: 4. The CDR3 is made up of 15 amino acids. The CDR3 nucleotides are TGTGCCAGCAGCGCCGGGACAGGGTCCTACAATGAGCAGTTCTTC. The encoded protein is CASSAGTGSYNEQFF.

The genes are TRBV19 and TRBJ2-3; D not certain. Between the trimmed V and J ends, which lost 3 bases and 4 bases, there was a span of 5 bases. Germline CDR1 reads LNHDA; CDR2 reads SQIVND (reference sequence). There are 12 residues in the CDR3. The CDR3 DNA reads TGTGCCAGTAGTATTCGGGCAGATACGCAGTATTTT. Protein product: CASSIRADTQYF.

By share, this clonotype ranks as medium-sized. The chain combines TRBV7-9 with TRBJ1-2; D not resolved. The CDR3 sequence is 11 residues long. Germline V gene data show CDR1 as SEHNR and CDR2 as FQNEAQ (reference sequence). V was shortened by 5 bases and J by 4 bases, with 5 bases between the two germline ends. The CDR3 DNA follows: TGTGCCAGCAGCGGGAGCTATGGCTACACCTTC. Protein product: CASSGSYGYTF.

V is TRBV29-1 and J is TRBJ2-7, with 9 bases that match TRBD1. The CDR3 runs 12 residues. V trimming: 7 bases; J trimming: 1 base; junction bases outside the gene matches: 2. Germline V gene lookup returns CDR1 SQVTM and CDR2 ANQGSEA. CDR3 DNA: TGCAGCGGGGGGACAGGGTCCTACGAGCAGTACTTC. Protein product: CSGGTGSYEQYF.

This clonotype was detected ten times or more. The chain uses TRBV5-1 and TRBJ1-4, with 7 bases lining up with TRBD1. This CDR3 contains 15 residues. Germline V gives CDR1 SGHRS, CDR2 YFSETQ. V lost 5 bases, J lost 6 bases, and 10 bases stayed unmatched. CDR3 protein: CASRRTGAVDEKLFF. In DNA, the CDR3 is TGCGCCAGCAGACGTACAGGGGCGGTGGATGAAAAACTGTTTTTT.

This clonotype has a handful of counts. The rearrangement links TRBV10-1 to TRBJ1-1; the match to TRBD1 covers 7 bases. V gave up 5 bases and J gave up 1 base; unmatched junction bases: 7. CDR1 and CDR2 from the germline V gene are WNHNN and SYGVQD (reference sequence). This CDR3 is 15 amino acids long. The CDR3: CASSPRGLRNTEAFF. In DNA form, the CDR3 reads TGCGCCAGCAGTCCCAGGGGGTTGCGGAACACTGAAGCTTTCTTT.

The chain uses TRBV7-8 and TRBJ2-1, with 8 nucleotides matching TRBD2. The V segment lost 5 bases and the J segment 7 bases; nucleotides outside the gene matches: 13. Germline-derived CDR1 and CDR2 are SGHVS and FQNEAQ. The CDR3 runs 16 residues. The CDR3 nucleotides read TGTGCCAGCAGCCCCAAGCGGGGGCCCCTCTGGAATGAGCAGTTCTTC. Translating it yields CASSPKRGPLWNEQFF.

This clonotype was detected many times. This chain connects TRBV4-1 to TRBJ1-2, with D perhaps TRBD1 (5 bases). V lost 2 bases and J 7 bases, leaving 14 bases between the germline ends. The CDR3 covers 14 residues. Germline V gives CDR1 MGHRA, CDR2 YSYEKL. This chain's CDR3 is CASSQPTDRVGYTF. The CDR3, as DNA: TGCGCCAGCAGCCAACCGACAGATCGGGTTGGCTACACCTTC.

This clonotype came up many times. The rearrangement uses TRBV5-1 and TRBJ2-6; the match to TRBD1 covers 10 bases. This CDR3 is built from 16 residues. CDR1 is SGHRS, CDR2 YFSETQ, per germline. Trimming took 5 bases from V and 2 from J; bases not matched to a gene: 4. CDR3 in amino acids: CASRKTGGAGANVLTF. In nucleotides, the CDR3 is TGCGCCAGCAGAAAGACAGGGGGCGCTGGGGCCAACGTCCTGACTTTC.

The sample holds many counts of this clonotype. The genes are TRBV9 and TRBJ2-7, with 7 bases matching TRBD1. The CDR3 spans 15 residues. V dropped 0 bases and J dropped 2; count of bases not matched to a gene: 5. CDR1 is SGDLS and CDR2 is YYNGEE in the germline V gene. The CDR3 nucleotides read TGTGCCAGCAGCGTAGGGGGGACAGCAGCCTACGAGCAGTACTTC. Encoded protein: CASSVGGTAAYEQYF.

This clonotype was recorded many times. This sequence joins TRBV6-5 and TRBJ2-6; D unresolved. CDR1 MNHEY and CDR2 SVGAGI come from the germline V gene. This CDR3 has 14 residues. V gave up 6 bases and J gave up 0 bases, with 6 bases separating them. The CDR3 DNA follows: TGTGCCAGCAGGTCCACCTCTGGGGCCAACGTCCTGACTTTC. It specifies CASRSTSGANVLTF.

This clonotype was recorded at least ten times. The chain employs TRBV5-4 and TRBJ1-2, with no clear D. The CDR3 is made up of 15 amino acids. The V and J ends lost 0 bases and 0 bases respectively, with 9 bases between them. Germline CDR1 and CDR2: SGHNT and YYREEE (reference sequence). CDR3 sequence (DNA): TGTGCCAGCAGCTTGGGTTTAACAGCTAACTATGGCTACACCTTC. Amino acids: CASSLGLTANYGYTF.

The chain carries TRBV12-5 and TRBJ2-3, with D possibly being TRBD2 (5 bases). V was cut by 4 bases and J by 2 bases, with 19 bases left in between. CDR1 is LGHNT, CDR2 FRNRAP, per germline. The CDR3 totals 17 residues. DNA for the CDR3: TGTGCTAGTGGTTCATCCTTGGCTAGCCAGACCACAGATACGCAGTATTTT. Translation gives CASGSSLASQTTDTQYF.

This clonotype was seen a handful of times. In DNA form, the CDR3 reads TGCGCCAGCAGCCTGGAGGGTGGGACAGATGAAGCTTTCTTT. It specifies CASSLEGGTDEAFF. V and J are TRBV5-1 and TRBJ1-1, with 7 bases fitting TRBD1. V was pared by 4 bases and J by 7 bases, with 10 bases of the junction left unmatched. Per the germline V gene, CDR1 is SGHRS and CDR2 is YFSETQ. CDR3 length: 14 amino acids.

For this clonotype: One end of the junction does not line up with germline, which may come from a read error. The CDR3 here is CASSLGGDRKYQETQYF. DNA of the CDR3: TGTGCTAGCAGCTTAGGAGGGGACAGAAAGTACCAAGAGACCCAGTACTTC. The rearrangement links TRBV7-7 to TRBJ2-5; possible D gene TRBD1, 7 bases. The CDR3 is 17 residues long. Per the germline V gene, CDR1 is SSHAT and CDR2 is FNYEAQ (reference sequence).

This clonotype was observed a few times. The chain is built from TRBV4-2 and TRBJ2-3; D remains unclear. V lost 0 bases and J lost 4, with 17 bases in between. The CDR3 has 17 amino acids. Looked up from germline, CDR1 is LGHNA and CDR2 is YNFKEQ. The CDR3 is CASSQEALSLGADTQYF. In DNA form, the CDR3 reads TGTGCCAGCAGCCAAGAAGCGCTCTCCCTTGGGGCAGATACGCAGTATTTT.

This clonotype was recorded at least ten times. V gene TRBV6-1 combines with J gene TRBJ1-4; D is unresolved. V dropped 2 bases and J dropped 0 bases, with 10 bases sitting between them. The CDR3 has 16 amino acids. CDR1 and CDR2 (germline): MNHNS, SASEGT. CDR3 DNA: TGTGCCAGCAGTGAAAGCGTTTCCCCAACTAATGAAAAACTGTTTTTT. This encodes CASSESVSPTNEKLFF.

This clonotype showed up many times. In DNA, the CDR3 is TGTGCCAGCAGCGACGGGACGGAAAGCTCCTATAATTCACCCCTCCACTTT. Translation: CASSDGTESSYNSPLHF. The V call is TRBV7-2, the J call TRBJ1-6; weak D call: TRBD1 (5 bases). CDR1 SGHTA and CDR2 FQGNSA come from the germline V gene. This CDR3 contains 17 residues. V gave up 5 bases and J gave up 0 bases, with 14 bases separating them.

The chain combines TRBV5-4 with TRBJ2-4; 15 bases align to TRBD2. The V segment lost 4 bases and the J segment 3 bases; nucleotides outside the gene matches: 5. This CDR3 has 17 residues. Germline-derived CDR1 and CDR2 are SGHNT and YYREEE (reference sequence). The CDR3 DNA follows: TGTGCCAGCAGCCCGGGACTAGCGGGGGGCAGCAAAAACATTCAGTACTTC. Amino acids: CASSPGLAGGSKNIQYF.

As DNA, the CDR3 is TGTGCCAGCAGTGACGAGGGACTAGCGGGCAATGAGCAGTTCTTC. Translation gives CASSDEGLAGNEQFF. The chain uses TRBV6-4 and TRBJ2-1; 12 positions agree with TRBD2. V lost 2 bases to trimming and J lost 6 bases; unmatched junction nucleotides: 2. This CDR3 is 15 amino acids long. Germline V lookup: CDR1 MRHNA, CDR2 SNTAGT.

The CDR3 spells CASSPRTGPTGELFF. CDR3 nucleotides: TGTGCCAGTAGTCCACGGACAGGGCCAACCGGGGAGCTGTTTTTT. This chain uses TRBV19 with TRBJ2-2; TRBD1 agrees at 8 bases. The germline gives CDR1 LNHDA, CDR2 SQIVND (reference sequence). V was clipped by 5 bases and J by 5 bases; unmatched bases: 7. The CDR3 length is 15 residues.